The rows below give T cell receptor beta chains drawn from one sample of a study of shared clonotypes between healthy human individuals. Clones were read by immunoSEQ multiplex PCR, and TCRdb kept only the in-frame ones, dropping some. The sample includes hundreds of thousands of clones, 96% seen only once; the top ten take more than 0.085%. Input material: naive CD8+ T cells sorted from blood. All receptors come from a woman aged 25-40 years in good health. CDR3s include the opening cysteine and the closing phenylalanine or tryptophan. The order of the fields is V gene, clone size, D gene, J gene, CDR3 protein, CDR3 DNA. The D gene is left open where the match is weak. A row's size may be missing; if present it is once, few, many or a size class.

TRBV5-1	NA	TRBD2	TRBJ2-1	CASRGGTSGGSSYNEQFF	TGCGCCAGCCGCGGGGGGACTAGCGGGGGCAGCTCCTACAATGAGCAGTTCTTC
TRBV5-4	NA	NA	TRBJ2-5	CASSLNGAVETQYF	TGTGCCAGCAGCTTGAATGGGGCAGTAGAGACCCAGTACTTC
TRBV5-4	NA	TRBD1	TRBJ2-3	CASSLFGTGDTPSSTDTQYF	TGTGCCAGCAGCTTGTTCGGGACAGGGGACACCCCGTCCAGCACAGATACGCAGTATTTT
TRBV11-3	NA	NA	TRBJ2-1	CASSLGMWDANNEQFF	TGTGCCAGCAGCTTAGGTATGTGGGACGCGAACAATGAGCAGTTCTTC
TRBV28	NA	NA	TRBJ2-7	CASSSTGEQYF	TGTGCCAGCAGTTCGACCGGGGAGCAGTACTTC
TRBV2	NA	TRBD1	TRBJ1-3	CASSEGTGAGNTIYF	TGTGCCAGCAGTGAAGGGACAGGGGCTGGAAACACCATATATTTT
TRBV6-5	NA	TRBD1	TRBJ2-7	CASSYTGGDYEQYF	TGTGCCAGCAGTTACACAGGGGGTGACTACGAGCAGTACTTC
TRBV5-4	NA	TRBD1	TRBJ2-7	CASSEGQSTYEQYF	TGTGCCAGCAGCGAGGGACAGAGCACCTACGAGCAGTACTTC
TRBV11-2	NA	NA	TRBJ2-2	CASSPPGTVGELFF	TGTGCCAGCAGCCCACCGGGAACGGTCGGGGAGCTGTTTTTT
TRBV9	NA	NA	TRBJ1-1	CASSSSRNTEAFF	TGTGCCAGCAGCTCAAGCAGGAACACTGAAGCTTTCTTT
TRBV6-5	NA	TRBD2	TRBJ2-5	CASVGLASQETQYF	TGTGCCAGCGTAGGACTAGCGAGCCAAGAGACCCAGTACTTC
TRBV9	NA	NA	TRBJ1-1	CASSVEGDLNTEAFF	TGTGCCAGCAGCGTAGAGGGCGATTTGAACACTGAAGCTTTCTTT
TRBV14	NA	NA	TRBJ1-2	CASSQDRGLINYGYTF	TGTGCCAGCAGCCAAGATAGGGGACTGATAAACTATGGCTACACCTTC
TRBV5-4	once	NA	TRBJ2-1	CASSLWTANEQFF	TGTGCCAGCAGCCTGTGGACAGCCAATGAGCAGTTCTTC
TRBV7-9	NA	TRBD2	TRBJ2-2	CASSLTSGNTGELFF	TGTGCCAGCAGCCTGACTAGCGGAAACACCGGGGAGCTGTTTTTT
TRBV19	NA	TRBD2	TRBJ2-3	CASSILPGLAGADTDTQYF	TGTGCCAGTAGTATTCTTCCGGGACTAGCGGGAGCTGACACAGATACGCAGTATTTT
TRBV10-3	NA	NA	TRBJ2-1	CAISEPSRTDNEQFF	TGTGCCATCAGCGAGCCTAGCCGTACAGACAATGAGCAGTTCTTC
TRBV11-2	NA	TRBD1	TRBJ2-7	CASSLEQGDPYEQYF	TGTGCCAGCAGCTTAGAGCAGGGGGACCCCTACGAGCAGTACTTC
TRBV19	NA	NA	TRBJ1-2	CASSVDILYGYTF	TGTGCCAGTAGTGTTGACATCCTCTATGGCTACACCTTC